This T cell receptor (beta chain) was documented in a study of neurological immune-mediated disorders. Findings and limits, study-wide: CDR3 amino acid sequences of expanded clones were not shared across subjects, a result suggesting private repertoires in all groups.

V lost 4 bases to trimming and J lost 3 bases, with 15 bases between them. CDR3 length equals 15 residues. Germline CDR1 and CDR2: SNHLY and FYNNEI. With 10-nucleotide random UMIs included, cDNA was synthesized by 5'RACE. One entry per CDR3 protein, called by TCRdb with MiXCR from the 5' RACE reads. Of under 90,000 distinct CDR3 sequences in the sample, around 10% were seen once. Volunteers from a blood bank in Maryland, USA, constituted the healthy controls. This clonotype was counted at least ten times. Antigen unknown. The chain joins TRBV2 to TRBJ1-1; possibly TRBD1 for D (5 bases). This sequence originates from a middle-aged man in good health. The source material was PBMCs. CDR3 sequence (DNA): TGTGCCAGCAGTGGGGGCCAGGCGGGGCACACTGAAGCTTTCTTT. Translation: CASSGGQAGHTEAFF.